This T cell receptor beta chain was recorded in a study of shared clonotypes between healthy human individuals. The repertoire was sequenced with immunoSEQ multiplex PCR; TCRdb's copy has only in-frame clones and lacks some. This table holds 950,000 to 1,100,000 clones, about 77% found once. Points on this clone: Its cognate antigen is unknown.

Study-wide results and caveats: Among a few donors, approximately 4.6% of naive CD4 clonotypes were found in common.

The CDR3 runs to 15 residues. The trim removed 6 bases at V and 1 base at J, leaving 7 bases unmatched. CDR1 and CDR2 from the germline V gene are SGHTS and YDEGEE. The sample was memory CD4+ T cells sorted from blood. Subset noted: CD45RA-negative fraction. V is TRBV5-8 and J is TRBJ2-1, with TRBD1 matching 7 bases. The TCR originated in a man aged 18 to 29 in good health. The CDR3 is CASNDRVRSYNEQFF. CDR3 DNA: TGTGCCAGCAACGACAGGGTTCGGTCCTACAATGAGCAGTTCTTC. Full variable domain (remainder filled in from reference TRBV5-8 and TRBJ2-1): EAGVTQSPTHLIKTRGQQATLRCSPISGHTSVYWYQQALGLGLQFLLWYDEGEERNRGNFPPRFSGRQFPNYSSELNVNALELEDSALYLCASNDRVRSYNEQFFGPGTRLTVL.